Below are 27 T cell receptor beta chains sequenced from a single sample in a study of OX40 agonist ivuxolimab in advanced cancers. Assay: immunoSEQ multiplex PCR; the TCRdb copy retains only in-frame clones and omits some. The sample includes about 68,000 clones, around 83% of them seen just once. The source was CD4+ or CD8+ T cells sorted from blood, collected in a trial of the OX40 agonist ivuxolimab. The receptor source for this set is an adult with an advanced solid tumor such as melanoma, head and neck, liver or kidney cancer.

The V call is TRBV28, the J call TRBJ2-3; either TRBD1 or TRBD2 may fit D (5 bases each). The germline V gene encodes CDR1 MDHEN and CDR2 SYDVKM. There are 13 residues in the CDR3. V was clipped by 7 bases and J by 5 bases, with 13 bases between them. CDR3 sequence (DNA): TGTGCCAGCATTGGGGGAGAGGGAGATACGCAGTATTTT. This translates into CASIGGEGDTQYF.

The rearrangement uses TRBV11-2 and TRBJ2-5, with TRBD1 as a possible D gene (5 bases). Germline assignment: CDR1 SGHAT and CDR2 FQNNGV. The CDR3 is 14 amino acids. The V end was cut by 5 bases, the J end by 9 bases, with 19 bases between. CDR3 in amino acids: CASSPLQGIEAQYF. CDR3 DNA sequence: TGTGCCAGCAGCCCACTCCAGGGTATTGAGGCCCAGTACTTC. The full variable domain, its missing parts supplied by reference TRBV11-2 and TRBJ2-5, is EAGVAQSPRYKIIEKRQSVAFWCNPISGHATLYWYQQILGQGPKLLIQFQNNGVVDDSQLPKDRFSAERLKGVDSTLKIQPAKLEDSAVYLCASSPLQGIEAQYFGPGTRLLVL.

The CDR3 DNA reads as TGTGCCAGCAGCTTGGGGCAGGGCTCCTACAATGAGCAGTTCTTC. Translation: CASSLGQGSYNEQFF. V is TRBV5-6 and J is TRBJ2-1; D possibly corresponds to TRBD1 (5 bases). The germline V gene has CDR1 SGHDT and CDR2 YYEEEE. V was shortened by 0 bases and J by 0 bases, with 7 bases between the two germline ends. CDR3 length: 15 residues.

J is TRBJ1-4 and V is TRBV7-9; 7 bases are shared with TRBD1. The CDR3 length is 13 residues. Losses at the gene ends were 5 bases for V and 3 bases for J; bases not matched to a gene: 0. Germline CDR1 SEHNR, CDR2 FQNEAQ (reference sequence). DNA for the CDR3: TGTGCCAGCAGCGGGACAGCTAATGAAAAACTGTTTTTT. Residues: CASSGTANEKLFF.

The CDR3 coding sequence is TGTGCCATCAGTGATAGAGTAGGCGGAATCACAGATACGCAGTATTTT. Encoded protein: CAISDRVGGITDTQYF. V is TRBV10-3 and J is TRBJ2-3; D is undetermined. The ends were cut back, 3 bases at V and 2 bases at J, with 15 bases in the middle. CDR1 and CDR2 (germline): ENHRY, SYGVKD. This CDR3 comprises 16 residues.

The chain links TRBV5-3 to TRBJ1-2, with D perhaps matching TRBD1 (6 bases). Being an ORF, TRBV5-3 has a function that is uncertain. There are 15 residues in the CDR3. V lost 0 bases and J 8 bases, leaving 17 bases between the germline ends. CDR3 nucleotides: TGTGCCAGAAGCTTGGCCAAAAGGGGGGAGGAAGGCTACACCTTC. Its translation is CARSLAKRGEEGYTF.

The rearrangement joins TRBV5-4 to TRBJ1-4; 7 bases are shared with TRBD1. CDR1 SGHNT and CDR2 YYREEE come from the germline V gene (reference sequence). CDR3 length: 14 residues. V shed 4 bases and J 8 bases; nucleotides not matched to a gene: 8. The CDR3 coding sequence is TGTGCCAGCAGCCGTTCCGGCAGGGGGGAAAAACTGTTTTTT. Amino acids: CASSRSGRGEKLFF.

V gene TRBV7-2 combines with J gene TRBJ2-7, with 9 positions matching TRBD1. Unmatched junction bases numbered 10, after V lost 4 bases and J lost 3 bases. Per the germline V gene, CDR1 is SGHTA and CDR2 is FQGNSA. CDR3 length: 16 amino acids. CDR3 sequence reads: CASSSSGGQGRYEQYF. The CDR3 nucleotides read TGTGCCAGCAGCTCCTCCGGGGGACAGGGACGCTACGAGCAGTACTTC. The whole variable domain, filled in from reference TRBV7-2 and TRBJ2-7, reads GAGVSQSPSNKVTEKGKDVELRCDPISGHTALYWYRQSLGQGLEFLIYFQGNSAPDKSGLPSDRFSAERTGGSVSTLTIQRTQQEDSAVYLCASSSSGGQGRYEQYFGPGTRLTVT.

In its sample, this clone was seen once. CDR3 residues: CASSLPGTSSIVQYF. The CDR3 DNA reads TGTGCCAGCAGTTTACCCGGGACTAGCAGTATTGTGCAGTATTTT. This chain links TRBV27 with TRBJ2-3, with 9 nucleotides matching TRBD2. CDR3 length: 15 residues. Germline V gives CDR1 MNHEY, CDR2 SMNVEV (reference sequence). J lost 11 bases, V lost 2 bases, and 11 bases had no gene match.

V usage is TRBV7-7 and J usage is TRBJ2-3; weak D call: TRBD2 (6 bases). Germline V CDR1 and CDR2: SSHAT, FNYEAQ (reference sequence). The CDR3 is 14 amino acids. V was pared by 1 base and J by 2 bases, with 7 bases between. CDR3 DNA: TGTGCCAGCAGCTTAGGGGGGGACACAGATACGCAGTATTTT. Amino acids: CASSLGGDTDTQYF.

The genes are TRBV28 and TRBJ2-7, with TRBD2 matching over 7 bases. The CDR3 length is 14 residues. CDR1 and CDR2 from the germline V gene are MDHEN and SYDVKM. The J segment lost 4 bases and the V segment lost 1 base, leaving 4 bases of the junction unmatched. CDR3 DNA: TGTGCCAGCAGTTTATCTAGCGGCATTTACGAGCAGTACTTC. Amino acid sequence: CASSLSSGIYEQYF.

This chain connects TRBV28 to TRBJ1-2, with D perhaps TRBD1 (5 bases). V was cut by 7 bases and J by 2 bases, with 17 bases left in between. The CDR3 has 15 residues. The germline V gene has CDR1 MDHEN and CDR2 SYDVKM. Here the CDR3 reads CASKPGGGGNYGYTF. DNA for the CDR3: TGTGCCAGCAAACCTGGCGGGGGGGGGAACTATGGCTACACCTTC.

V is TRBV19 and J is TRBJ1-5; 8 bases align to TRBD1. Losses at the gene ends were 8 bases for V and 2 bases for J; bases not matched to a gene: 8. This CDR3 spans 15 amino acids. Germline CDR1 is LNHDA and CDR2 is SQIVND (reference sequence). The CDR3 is CASRYKDRGNQPQHF. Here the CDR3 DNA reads TGTGCCAGTCGCTACAAGGACAGGGGCAATCAGCCCCAGCATTTT.

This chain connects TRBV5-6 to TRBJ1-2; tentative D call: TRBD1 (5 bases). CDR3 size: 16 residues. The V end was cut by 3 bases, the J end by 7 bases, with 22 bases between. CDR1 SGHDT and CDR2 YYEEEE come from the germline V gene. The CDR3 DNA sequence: TGTGCCAGCAGCTGGGGCCCGGCAGGGATTTTTTCTGGCTACACCTTC. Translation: CASSWGPAGIFSGYTF.

CDR3 amino acids: CASSTSGQGNYGYTF. The CDR3 nucleotides are TGTGCCAGCAGTACCTCGGGACAGGGAAACTATGGCTACACCTTC. The V and J genes are TRBV6-5 and TRBJ1-2; 9 bases fit TRBD1. This CDR3 spans 15 amino acids. The germline gives CDR1 MNHEY, CDR2 SVGAGI. The V gene end was trimmed by 5 bases and the J gene end by 2 bases; junction bases not matched to a gene: 6.

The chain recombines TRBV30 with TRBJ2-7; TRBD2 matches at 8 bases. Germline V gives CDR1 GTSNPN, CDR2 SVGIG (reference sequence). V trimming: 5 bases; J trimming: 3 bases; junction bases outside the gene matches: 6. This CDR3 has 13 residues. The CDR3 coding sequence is TGTGCCTGGGCTGGCGGGAGGTACTACGAGCAGTACTTC. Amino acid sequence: CAWAGGRYYEQYF.

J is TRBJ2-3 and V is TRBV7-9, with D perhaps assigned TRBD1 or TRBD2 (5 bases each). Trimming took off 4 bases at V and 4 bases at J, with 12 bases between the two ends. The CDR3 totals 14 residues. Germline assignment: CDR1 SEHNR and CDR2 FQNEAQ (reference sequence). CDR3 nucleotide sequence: TGTGCCAGCAGCTCATACACGGGACCAGATACGCAGTATTTT. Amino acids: CASSSYTGPDTQYF.

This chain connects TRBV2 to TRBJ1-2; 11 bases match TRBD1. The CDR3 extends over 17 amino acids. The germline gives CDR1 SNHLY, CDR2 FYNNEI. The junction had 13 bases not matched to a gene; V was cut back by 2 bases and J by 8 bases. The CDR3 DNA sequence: TGTGCCAGCAGTGAAATCCTGGACAGGGGGCCGGGGAGGGGCTACACCTTC. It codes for CASSEILDRGPGRGYTF.

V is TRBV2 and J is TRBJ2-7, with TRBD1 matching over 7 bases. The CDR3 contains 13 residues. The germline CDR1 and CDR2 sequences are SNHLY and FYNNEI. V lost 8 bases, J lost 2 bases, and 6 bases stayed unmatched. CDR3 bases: TGTGCCAGCGGGCGACAGGGCCCCTACGAGCAGTACTTC. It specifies CASGRQGPYEQYF.

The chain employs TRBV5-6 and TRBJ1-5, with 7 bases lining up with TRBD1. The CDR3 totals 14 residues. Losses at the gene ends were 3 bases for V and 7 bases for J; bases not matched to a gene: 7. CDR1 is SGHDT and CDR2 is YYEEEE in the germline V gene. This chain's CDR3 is CASSSATGVQPQHF. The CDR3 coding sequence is TGTGCCAGCAGCTCCGCAACAGGGGTCCAGCCCCAGCATTTT.

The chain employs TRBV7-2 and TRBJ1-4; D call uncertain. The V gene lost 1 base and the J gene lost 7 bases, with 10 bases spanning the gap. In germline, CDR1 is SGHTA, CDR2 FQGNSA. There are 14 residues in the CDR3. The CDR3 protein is CASSLGSAGEKLFF. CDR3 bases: TGTGCCAGCAGCTTAGGTTCCGCAGGTGAAAAACTGTTTTTT.

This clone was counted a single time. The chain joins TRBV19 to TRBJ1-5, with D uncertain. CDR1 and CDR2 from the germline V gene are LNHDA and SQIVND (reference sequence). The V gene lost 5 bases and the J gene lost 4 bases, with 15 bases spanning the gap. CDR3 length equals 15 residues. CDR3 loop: CASSLIGTGNQPQHF. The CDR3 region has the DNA TGTGCCAGTAGTCTAATAGGTACGGGTAATCAGCCCCAGCATTTT.

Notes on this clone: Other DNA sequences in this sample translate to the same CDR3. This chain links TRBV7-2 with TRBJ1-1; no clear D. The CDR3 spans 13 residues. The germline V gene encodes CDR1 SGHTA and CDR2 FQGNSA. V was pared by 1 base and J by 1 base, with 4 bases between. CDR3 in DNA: TGTGCCAGCAGCTTAGGGCGGAACACTGAAGCTTTCTTT. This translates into CASSLGRNTEAFF. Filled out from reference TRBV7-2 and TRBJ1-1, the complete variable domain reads GAGVSQSPSNKVTEKGKDVELRCDPISGHTALYWYRQSLGQGLEFLIYFQGNSAPDKSGLPSDRFSAERTGGSVSTLTIQRTQQEDSAVYLCASSLGRNTEAFFGQGTRLTVV.

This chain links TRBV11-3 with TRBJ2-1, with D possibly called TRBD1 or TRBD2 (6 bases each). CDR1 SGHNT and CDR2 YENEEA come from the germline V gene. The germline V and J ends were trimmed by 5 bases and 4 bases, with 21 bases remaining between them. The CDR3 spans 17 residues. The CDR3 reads CASSPPVGGGGYNEQFF. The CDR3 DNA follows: TGTGCCAGCAGCCCGCCTGTCGGTGGAGGGGGGTACAATGAGCAGTTCTTC.

This CDR3 is CASSKGQGFYNEQFF. In nucleotides, the CDR3 is TGTGCCAGCAGTAAGGGACAGGGTTTCTACAATGAGCAGTTCTTC. The chain has TRBV2 and TRBJ2-1, with 9 bases aligning to TRBD1. This CDR3 has 15 amino acids. V was clipped by 5 bases and J by 3 bases; unmatched bases: 5. Looked up from germline, CDR1 is SNHLY and CDR2 is FYNNEI.

CDR3 nucleotides: TGCAGTGGCAGAGGGGGCCATGAGCAGTTCTTC. Translation: CSGRGGHEQFF. The V gene is TRBV20-1, the J gene TRBJ2-1; 7 bases line up with TRBD1. With 7 bases clipped from V and 8 bases from J, the junction kept 5 bases outside the gene matches. This CDR3 contains 11 residues. Looked up from germline, CDR1 is DFQATT and CDR2 is SNEGSKA (reference sequence).

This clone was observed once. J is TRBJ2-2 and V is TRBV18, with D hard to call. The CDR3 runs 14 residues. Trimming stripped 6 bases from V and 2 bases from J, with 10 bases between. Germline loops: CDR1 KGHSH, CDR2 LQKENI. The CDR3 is CASSGVTNTGELFF. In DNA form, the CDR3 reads TGTGCCAGCTCGGGTGTCACTAACACCGGGGAGCTGTTTTTT.